One sample yielded the 31 T cell receptor beta chains listed below, sequenced in a study of T cells in Graves' hyperthyroidism and ophthalmopathy. RNA transcripts yielded amplified TCR beta CDR3 regions. A set of HTBI primers served as the primers for a first-round RT-PCR of the TCR CDR3. MiXCR, run by TCRdb on the multiplex PCR reads, gives a single entry per CDR3 protein. Here the sample spans about 500,000 distinct CDR3 sequences, approximately 17% being singletons. Sequenced sample: blood. The receptors shown here come from a woman aged 18-29 years with Graves' ophthalmopathy.

The J gene is TRBJ2-1, the V gene TRBV27, with 11 bases matching TRBD2. J lost 4 bases, V lost 6 bases, and 11 bases had no gene match. Germline CDR1 MNHEY, CDR2 SMNVEV (reference sequence). This CDR3 region has 17 residues. The CDR3 sequence: CASRLGASGRRYNEQFF. DNA of the CDR3: TGTGCCAGCAGACTAGGGGCTAGCGGGAGGCGATACAATGAGCAGTTCTTC.

This clonotype was counted many times. The J gene is TRBJ2-1, the V gene TRBV28; 8 bases are shared with TRBD2. V lost 6 bases, J lost 8 bases, and 9 bases stayed unmatched. The germline V gene encodes CDR1 MDHEN and CDR2 SYDVKM. The CDR3 covers 14 residues. CDR3 DNA sequence: TGTGCCAGCAGGGCGGCTAGCGGGCTCTATGAGCAGTTCTTC. The encoded protein is CASRAASGLYEQFF.

V is TRBV15 and J is TRBJ1-1, with D uncertain. This CDR3 has 15 residues. Germline V gene lookup returns CDR1 LNHNV and CDR2 YYDKDF (reference sequence). V was cut by 8 bases and J by 0 bases, with 16 bases left in between. CDR3 loop: CATSLTDKMNTEAFF. The CDR3 DNA follows: TGTGCCACCTCACTCACCGACAAGATGAACACTGAAGCTTTCTTT. Full variable domain (rest looked up from reference TRBV15 and TRBJ1-1): DAMVIQNPRYQVTQFGKPVTLSCSQTLNHNVMYWYQQKSSQAPKLLFHYYDKDFNNEADTPDNFQSRRPNTSFCFLDIRSPGLGDTAMYLCATSLTDKMNTEAFFGQGTRLTVV.

This clonotype was picked up many times. The V and J genes are TRBV11-2 and TRBJ1-2; D remains ambiguous. V lost 1 base to trimming and J lost 0 bases, with 15 bases between them. The CDR3 sequence is 17 residues long. The germline CDR1 and CDR2 sequences are SGHAT and FQNNGV. The CDR3 DNA follows: TGTGCCAGCAGCTTAGTCTCGCCTTTCGGGACTAACTATGGCTACACCTTC. Its protein is CASSLVSPFGTNYGYTF.

This clonotype was recorded many times. The V and J genes are TRBV6-1 and TRBJ2-1; 9 bases match TRBD1. The germline V gene encodes CDR1 MNHNS and CDR2 SASEGT. This CDR3 is built from 16 residues. V shed 6 bases, J shed 3 bases, and the junction held 9 bases outside the gene matches. Here the CDR3 reads CASSVEQGAVYNEQFF. CDR3 in DNA: TGTGCCAGCAGCGTGGAACAGGGGGCCGTCTACAATGAGCAGTTCTTC.

The chain uses TRBV6-1 and TRBJ2-1, with 11 bases lining up with TRBD2. This CDR3 comprises 16 residues. The J segment lost 5 bases and the V segment lost 4 bases, leaving 7 bases of the junction unmatched. CDR1 is MNHNS and CDR2 is SASEGT in the germline V gene. CDR3 bases: TGTGCCAGCAGTGCACTCCTAGCGGGGGGTAACAATGAGCAGTTCTTC. Encoded protein: CASSALLAGGNNEQFF.

This clonotype has a count of ten or more. The chain couples TRBV28 to TRBJ1-2; weak D call: TRBD1 (6 bases). This CDR3 is 13 amino acids long. Germline V gene data show CDR1 as MDHEN and CDR2 as SYDVKM. Trimming left V 7 bases short and J 3 bases short, with 12 bases between. The CDR3 DNA reads TGTGCCAGCAAGGTACAGGGACACTATGGCTACACCTTC. As protein: CASKVQGHYGYTF.

This clonotype has at least ten counts. The chain employs TRBV11-1 and TRBJ2-7, with D unresolved. Per germline, CDR1 SGHAT and CDR2 FQDESV (reference sequence). The ends were cut back, 1 base at V and 0 bases at J, with 7 bases in the middle. This CDR3 is built from 14 residues. CDR3 protein: CASSLEASSYEQYF. The CDR3 DNA reads as TGTGCCAGCAGCTTAGAGGCTAGCTCCTACGAGCAGTACTTC. Looking up the rest from reference TRBV11-1 and TRBJ2-7 gives the full variable domain: EAEVAQSPRYKITEKSQAVAFWCDPISGHATLYWYRQILGQGPELLVQFQDESVVDDSQLPKDRFSAERLKGVDSTLKIQPAELGDSAMYLCASSLEASSYEQYFGPGTRLTVT.

This clonotype was found many times. The chain couples TRBV6-1 to TRBJ1-1; a possible D gene is TRBD1 (5 bases). The V gene lost 7 bases and the J gene lost 3 bases, with 9 bases spanning the gap. This CDR3 is built from 12 residues. The germline gives CDR1 MNHNS, CDR2 SASEGT. CDR3 amino acids: CASNPGDTEAFF. In DNA, the CDR3 is TGTGCCAGCAACCCGGGGGACACTGAAGCTTTCTTT.

This clonotype was seen at least ten times. The rearrangement uses TRBV5-6 and TRBJ1-1; possible D gene TRBD1, 6 bases. Trimming cost V 7 bases and J 1 base, with 11 bases left between them. Germline CDR1 SGHDT, CDR2 YYEEEE. CDR3 length: 13 amino acids. DNA of the CDR3: TGTGCCAGCGGGAGGACAGCGAACACTGAAGCTTTCTTT. This encodes CASGRTANTEAFF. The full variable domain, in which reference TRBV5-6 and TRBJ1-1 provide the parts outside the CDR3, is DAGVTQSPTHLIKTRGQQVTLRCSPKSGHDTVSWYQQALGQGPQFIFQYYEEEERQRGNFPDRFSGHQFPNYSSELNVNALLLGDSALYLCASGRTANTEAFFGQGTRLTVV.

This chain joins TRBV5-6 and TRBJ2-2; TRBD2 agrees at 10 bases. The germline gives CDR1 SGHDT, CDR2 YYEEEE. CDR3 length: 15 amino acids. Losses at the gene ends were 4 bases for V and 7 bases for J; bases not matched to a gene: 7. The CDR3 bases are TGTGCCAGCAGCCCAACTAGCGGGACTTACGGGGAGCTGTTTTTT. Translated, it gives CASSPTSGTYGELFF.

This clonotype was found many times. A read error may produce the germline difference seen at one junction end. The chain is built from TRBV5-1 and TRBJ1-1; tentative D call: TRBD1 (5 bases). There are 14 residues in the CDR3. CDR1 and CDR2 (germline): SGHRS, YFSETQ. Here the CDR3 reads CASRLGLTVTEAFF. The CDR3 DNA sequence: TGCGCCAGCAGGTTGGGTTTGACAGTCACTGAAGCTTTCTTT.

This clonotype was observed at least ten times. This chain links TRBV6-2 or TRBV6-3 with TRBJ1-1; no firm D call. V gave up 0 bases and J gave up 2 bases, with 7 bases separating them. Germline CDR1 reads MNHEY; CDR2 reads SVGEGT. This CDR3 is 14 amino acids long. The CDR3 coding sequence is TGTGCCAGCAGTTACTCGATCGTCAACACTGAAGCTTTCTTT. It encodes CASSYSIVNTEAFF.

V and J are TRBV28 and TRBJ2-7; D is possibly TRBD2 (6 bases). The CDR3 consists of 15 residues. V was pared by 3 bases and J by 6 bases, with 18 bases between. Per germline, CDR1 MDHEN and CDR2 SYDVKM. In nucleotides, the CDR3 is TGTGCCAGCAGTTTCCGCGGGACGAGCCTGGGCGAGCAGTACTTC. This encodes CASSFRGTSLGEQYF.

This clonotype showed up just a few times. J is TRBJ2-3 and V is TRBV27; D is unclear. Trimming removed 6 bases from V and 4 bases from J, with 5 bases in between. This CDR3 contains 11 residues. Germline values: CDR1 MNHEY, CDR2 SMNVEV (reference sequence). CDR3 residues: CASRPSDTQYF. The DNA of the CDR3 is TGTGCCAGCAGACCGTCAGATACGCAGTATTTT.

Worth noting for this clonotype: The junction differs from germline at one of its ends, possibly a read error. V gene TRBV29-1 combines with J gene TRBJ1-1, with D hard to call. Germline values: CDR1 SQVTM, CDR2 ANQGSEA. The CDR3 runs 12 residues. CDR3 nucleotides: TGCAGCGTGGAAGCTGAAGAGGCTGAAGCTTTCTTT. The encoded protein is CSVEAEEAEAFF.

The genes are TRBV4-3 and TRBJ1-1; D call uncertain. V lost 3 bases and J 1 base, leaving 12 bases between the germline ends. The germline V gene has CDR1 LGHNA and CDR2 YSLEER. The CDR3 extends over 15 amino acids. CDR3 region: CASSQVTKENTEAFF. The CDR3, as DNA: TGCGCCAGCAGCCAGGTGACTAAGGAGAACACTGAAGCTTTCTTT.

The chain couples TRBV25-1 to TRBJ2-1, with D possibly TRBD1 on 5 matching bases. The germline V gene encodes CDR1 MGHDK and CDR2 SYGVNS. V lost 3 bases and J 6 bases, leaving 9 bases between the germline ends. The CDR3 consists of 13 residues. The CDR3 is CASSEAGFNEQFF. CDR3 bases: TGTGCCAGCAGTGAGGCAGGGTTCAATGAGCAGTTCTTC. The whole variable domain, remainder taken from reference TRBV25-1 and TRBJ2-1, is EADIYQTPRYLVIGTGKKITLECSQTMGHDKMYWYQQDPGMELHLIHYSYGVNSTEKGDLSSESTVSRIRTEHFPLTLESARPSHTSQYLCASSEAGFNEQFFGPGTRLTVL.

This clonotype was counted a few times. This chain joins TRBV20-1 and TRBJ1-4, with TRBD1 identical over 7 bases. From germline, CDR1 is DFQATT and CDR2 SNEGSKA (reference sequence). Trimming cost V 3 bases and J 0 bases; bases outside gene matches: 7. This CDR3 spans 16 amino acids. In DNA form, the CDR3 reads TGCAGTGCTAGGCCGCCCGACAGGGCAACTAATGAAAAACTGTTTTTT. Amino acid sequence: CSARPPDRATNEKLFF.

This clonotype showed up many times. The DNA of the CDR3 is TGTGCCAGCAGCCCCCCCCCCGGGACTAGCGTATCCGGGGAGCTGTTTTTT. Amino acids: CASSPPPGTSVSGELFF. The rearrangement uses TRBV7-9 and TRBJ2-2; 10 positions match TRBD2. V trimming: 5 bases; J trimming: 6 bases; junction bases outside the gene matches: 12. Germline loops: CDR1 SEHNR, CDR2 FQNEAQ (reference sequence). CDR3 length: 17 amino acids.

On this clonotype itself: This may stem from a read error, because a much larger clone lies one nucleotide away. V gene TRBV12-3 or TRBV12-4 combines with J gene TRBJ2-1; D is unclear. V shed 3 bases and J shed 6 bases, with 9 bases lying between them. CDR3 size: 13 residues. The CDR3 sequence is CASSFQASNEQFF. In DNA form, the CDR3 reads TGTGCCAGCAGTTTCCAGGCTAGCAATGAGCAGTTCTTC.

Of note for this clonotype: One junction end does not reproduce the germline sequence, and a read error may be involved. As DNA, the CDR3 is TGTGCCAGCAAACAGGGTCTTCGAAGTTCACCCCTTCACTTT. Translating gives CASKQGLRSSPLHF. V and J are TRBV27 and TRBJ1-6; possible D gene TRBD1, 6 bases. CDR3 length: 14 residues. CDR1 and CDR2 (germline): MNHEY, SMNVEV (reference sequence).

Only a few counts were recorded for this clonotype. The chain recombines TRBV9 with TRBJ2-1; the D gene is possibly TRBD2 (5 bases). Germline V gene sequence: CDR1 SGDLS, CDR2 YYNGEE. Trimming took 3 bases from V and 7 from J, leaving 17 bases between them. This CDR3 region has 15 residues. CDR3 residues: CASSGFLGSRNEQFF. The CDR3 region has the DNA TGTGCCAGCAGCGGCTTCCTAGGGAGTAGGAATGAGCAGTTCTTC.

The chain recombines TRBV29-1 with TRBJ1-1; maybe TRBD1 (6 bases). Trimming removed 2 bases from V and 6 bases from J, with 16 bases in between. The length of the CDR3 is 14 residues. CDR1 and CDR2 (germline): SQVTM, ANQGSEA. This chain's CDR3 is CSVELGGGISEAFF. DNA for the CDR3: TGCAGCGTTGAATTAGGAGGGGGTATATCTGAAGCTTTCTTT.

Only a few counts were recorded for this clonotype. The V and J genes are TRBV7-6 and TRBJ1-4; D perhaps matches TRBD1 (6 bases). Per germline, CDR1 SGHVS and CDR2 FNYEAQ. The CDR3 spans 15 residues. Between the trimmed V and J ends, which lost 1 base and 6 bases, there was a span of 12 bases. The CDR3 is CASSLGGGQDEKLFF. Written as DNA, the CDR3 is TGTGCCAGCAGCTTAGGGGGGGGGCAAGATGAAAAACTGTTTTTT.

The chain joins TRBV10-3 to TRBJ1-3; 10 bases are a match to TRBD1. This CDR3 is built from 14 residues. The germline gives CDR1 ENHRY, CDR2 SYGVKD. V was pared by 10 bases and J by 0 bases, with 3 bases of the junction left unmatched. This CDR3 is CATTGGTSGNTIYF. The CDR3 DNA reads TGTGCCACGACAGGGGGCACCTCTGGAAACACCATATATTTT.

The V and J genes are TRBV19 and TRBJ2-6; tentatively, D is TRBD1 (6 bases). CDR3 length: 19 amino acids. V gave up 5 bases and J gave up 3 bases, with 23 bases separating them. Germline loops: CDR1 LNHDA, CDR2 SQIVND (reference sequence). CDR3 DNA sequence: TGTGCCAGTAGTTCCGGTGGGGGCGGACCCCTAGGTGGGGCCAACGTCCTGACTTTC. Its translation: CASSSGGGGPLGGANVLTF.

This clonotype was detected ten times or more. The rearrangement joins TRBV20-1 to TRBJ1-1; 7 nucleotides match TRBD1. The CDR3 is 13 residues long. CDR1 and CDR2 from the germline V gene are DFQATT and SNEGSKA (reference sequence). J was trimmed by 1 base and V by 7 bases; bases with no gene match: 6. The CDR3 sequence is CSEKGASNTEAFF. As DNA, the CDR3 is TGCAGTGAAAAGGGGGCATCGAACACTGAAGCTTTCTTT.

Ten or more counts support this clonotype. The rearrangement links TRBV7-2 to TRBJ2-3; the match to TRBD2 covers 11 bases. Germline-derived CDR1 and CDR2 are SGHTA and FQGNSA. There are 17 residues in the CDR3. Trimming cost V 3 bases and J 0 bases; bases outside gene matches: 5. CDR3 sequence reads: CASSFLAGGASTDTQYF. The CDR3 nucleotides are TGTGCCAGCAGCTTTCTAGCGGGAGGAGCTAGCACAGATACGCAGTATTTT.

This clonotype has at least ten counts. The gene calls are TRBV27 and TRBJ1-1, with a weak D call TRBD1 (5 bases). V was clipped by 8 bases and J by 4 bases, with 14 bases between them. CDR3 length equals 13 residues. Germline-derived CDR1 and CDR2 are MNHEY and SMNVEV (reference sequence). Here the CDR3 DNA reads TGTGCCAGCCGTCCGGGGGGAAGCACTGAAGCTTTCTTT. Translation: CASRPGGSTEAFF.

This clonotype was observed many times. V is TRBV2 and J is TRBJ1-5; perhaps TRBD1 as D (5 bases). Trimming removed 7 bases from V and 2 bases from J, with 15 bases in between. Germline CDR1 SNHLY, CDR2 FYNNEI. The CDR3 contains 15 residues. The CDR3 here is CASMGPAGGNQPQHF. CDR3 sequence (DNA): TGTGCCAGCATGGGGCCAGCTGGGGGCAATCAGCCCCAGCATTTT.